The clone carrying this TCR beta chain was counted ten times or more. Germline lookup yields CDR1 LNHDA and CDR2 SQIVND (reference sequence). This CDR3 is built from 16 residues. Between the trimmed V and J ends, which lost 5 bases and 3 bases, there was a span of 19 bases. The entry originates in a study of regulatory T cells in long-lasting Graves disease. Whole-study context: Newly diagnosed Graves' patients had under 3 months of antithyroid drugs.

For TCR beta, libraries came from iRepertoire HTBI primers and Arm-PCR of CDR3 regions. TCRdb passed the multiplex PCR reads through MiXCR, listing each CDR3 protein once. Found here are approximately 400,000 distinct CDR3 sequences, 15% of them singletons; the top ten hold over 15%. Time point of the sample: newly diagnosed GD, antithyroid drugs for less than 3 months. RNA from PBMCs was the source of the TCR library. The sample was also reused in another study, on T cells in Graves' hyperthyroidism and ophthalmopathy.

The material sequenced was peripheral blood mononuclear cells (PBMCs), taken at new diagnosis, from a patient treated with antithyroid drugs. This chain links TRBV19 with TRBJ1-2; tentatively, D is TRBD1 (5 bases). The receptor was derived from a woman in her twenties or thirties with Graves disease. In DNA form, the CDR3 reads TGTGCCAGTAGTGTGGAGGGGCTTCGGGACGACTATGGCTACACCTTC. It translates to CASSVEGLRDDYGYTF.